The next 8 T cell receptor beta chains were all read from a single sample in a study of T-cell reconstitution after alpha-beta-depleted transplantation in children. Researchers prepared the TCRbeta library using unique molecular identifiers, the study reports. TCRdb passed the PCR reads through MiXCR, listing each CDR3 protein once. This table holds 550,000 to 600,000 distinct CDR3 sequences, about 21% found once. The sequencing here drew on PBMCs, mostly from graft donor cells, taken 360 days after TCRalphabeta/CD19-depleted stem cell transplant. Receptors were obtained from a boy in the first two years of life who had a stem cell transplant for acute myeloid leukemia, so the T cells may come from the graft donor.

This clonotype was recorded at least ten times. The chain has TRBV7-9 and TRBJ1-5; D uncertain. CDR3 length equals 12 residues. Germline V CDR1 and CDR2: SEHNR, FQNEAQ (reference sequence). Trimming stripped 5 bases from V and 4 bases from J, with 6 bases between. The chain's CDR3 is CASSQQNQPQHF. CDR3 sequence (DNA): TGTGCCAGCAGCCAACAGAATCAGCCCCAGCATTTT.

CDR3 nucleotides: TGTGCCAGCAGTTTTGGGGGACAGCCCAAGAACGAAAAACTGTTTTTT. Its protein product is CASSFGGQPKNEKLFF. The chain has TRBV12-3 or TRBV12-4 and TRBJ1-4; TRBD1 agrees at 7 bases. The CDR3 totals 16 residues. The V and J ends lost 3 bases and 8 bases, in that order; junction bases with no gene match: 12.

This chain connects TRBV6-1 to TRBJ2-6; TRBD1 is a possible D gene (6 bases). The CDR3 is 16 residues long. From germline, CDR1 is MNHNS and CDR2 SASEGT. With 4 bases removed from V and 2 bases from J, the gap between germline ends came to 12 bases. In DNA, the CDR3 is TGTGCCAGCAGTGCTTCAGGGGTCCCTGGGGCCAACGTCCTGACTTTC. Translated, it gives CASSASGVPGANVLTF.

This clonotype appeared many times. V is TRBV7-8 and J is TRBJ2-3; 8 bases match TRBD2. Germline values: CDR1 SGHVS, CDR2 FQNEAQ. The CDR3 sequence is 19 residues long. V shed 3 bases and J 0 bases; nucleotides not matched to a gene: 14. In DNA form, the CDR3 reads TGTGCCAGCAGCTTCGGGTTTGCGGGGGGACTCACTAGCACAGATACGCAGTATTTT. It encodes CASSFGFAGGLTSTDTQYF.

V is TRBV30 and J is TRBJ2-6; D is undetermined. Germline V lookup: CDR1 GTSNPN, CDR2 SVGIG (reference sequence). V lost 7 bases and J 4 bases, leaving 11 bases between the germline ends. The CDR3 extends over 13 amino acids. The DNA for the CDR3 is TGTGCCTTGGACGCCACCGGGGCCAACGTCCTGACTTTC. This sequence encodes CALDATGANVLTF.

This clonotype occurred a few times. The V and J genes are TRBV30 and TRBJ2-6, with no clear D. The CDR3 is 12 amino acids. The V gene lost 2 bases and the J gene lost 4 bases, with 3 bases spanning the gap. Looked up from germline, CDR1 is GTSNPN and CDR2 is SVGIG (reference sequence). The CDR3 sequence: CAWSSGANVLTF. The CDR3 DNA is TGTGCCTGGAGTTCCGGGGCCAACGTCCTGACTTTC.

The CDR3: CASSLALLYEQYF. The DNA of the CDR3 is TGTGCCAGCAGTTTAGCTCTACTCTACGAGCAGTACTTC. This chain uses TRBV12-3 or TRBV12-4 with TRBJ2-7; D unresolved. CDR3 length: 13 residues. V shed 0 bases and J shed 3 bases, with 6 bases lying between them.

The rearrangement links TRBV28 to TRBJ2-4; possible D gene TRBD1, 5 bases. The germline CDR1 and CDR2 sequences are MDHEN and SYDVKM. The CDR3 runs 18 residues. V was shortened by 5 bases and J by 9 bases, with 29 bases between the two germline ends. CDR3 DNA: TGTGCCAGCAGTCAAAGTTGGGGCCCTGGAGAAGGGGTCGTCATTCAGTACTTC. Its protein is CASSQSWGPGEGVVIQYF.